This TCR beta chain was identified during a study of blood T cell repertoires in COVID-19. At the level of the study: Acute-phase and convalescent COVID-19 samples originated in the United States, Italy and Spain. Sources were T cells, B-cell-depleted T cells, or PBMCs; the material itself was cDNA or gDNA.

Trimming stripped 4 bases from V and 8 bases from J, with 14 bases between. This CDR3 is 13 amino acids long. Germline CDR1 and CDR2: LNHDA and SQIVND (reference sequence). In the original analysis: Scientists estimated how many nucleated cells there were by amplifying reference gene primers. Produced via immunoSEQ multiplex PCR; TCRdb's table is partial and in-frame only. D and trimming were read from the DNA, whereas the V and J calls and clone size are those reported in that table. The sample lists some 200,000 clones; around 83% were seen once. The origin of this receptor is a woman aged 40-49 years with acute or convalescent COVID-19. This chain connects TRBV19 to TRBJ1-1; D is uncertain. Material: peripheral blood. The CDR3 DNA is TGTGCCAGTAGTAAAGGGAGGAGTGAAGAAGCTTTCTTT. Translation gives CASSKGRSEEAFF.